One and the same sample provided the 18 T cell receptor beta chains below, sequenced in a study of shared clonotypes between healthy human individuals. The table came from immunoSEQ multiplex PCR; TCRdb's copy has only in-frame clones and leaves some out. This table has 2.3 million or so clones, 80% to 95% appearing once. Source material: naive CD4+ T cells from PBMCs. The subset denotes: CD45RA+ positively selected. The receptor set was obtained from a man aged 18-30 years in good health. Some clones in this sample may be carry-over from other donors' samples.

The V gene is TRBV10-3, the J gene TRBJ2-1, with D perhaps TRBD2 (6 bases). The ends were cut back, 2 bases at V and 1 base at J, with 9 bases in the middle. The CDR3 length is 15 residues. Germline V lookup: CDR1 ENHRY, CDR2 SYGVKD. CDR3 protein: CAISEPSGSYNEQFF. The CDR3 nucleotides are TGTGCCATCAGTGAGCCGAGCGGGTCCTACAATGAGCAGTTCTTC.

The chain employs TRBV7-8 and TRBJ2-7; TRBD1 matches at 7 bases. The ends lost 1 base at V and 2 bases at J; junction bases unmatched: 5. CDR1 SGHVS and CDR2 FQNEAQ come from the germline V gene. This CDR3 spans 15 amino acids. In DNA form, the CDR3 reads TGTGCCAGCAGCTTAGTTCGACAGGGCACCTACGAGCAGTACTTC. Protein: CASSLVRQGTYEQYF.

This clone has just one count. This sequence joins TRBV19 and TRBJ1-5; D perhaps matches TRBD1 (6 bases). Germline lookup yields CDR1 LNHDA and CDR2 SQIVND (reference sequence). The CDR3 is 16 residues long. Trimming cost V 4 bases and J 4 bases, with 17 bases left between them. In nucleotides, the CDR3 is TGTGCCAGTAGTACCTACCAGACAGGCATTAATCAGCCCCAGCATTTT. Translating gives CASSTYQTGINQPQHF. Variable domain in full (rest from reference TRBV19 and TRBJ1-5): DGGITQSPKYLFRKEGQNVTLSCEQNLNHDAMYWYRQDPGQGLRLIYYSQIVNDFQKGDIAEGYSVSREKKESFPLTVTSAQKNPTAFYLCASSTYQTGINQPQHFGDGTRLSIL.

This chain joins TRBV7-2 and TRBJ2-5, with D tentatively TRBD1 or TRBD2 (7 bases each). There are 14 residues in the CDR3. V gave up 5 bases and J gave up 7 bases, with 17 bases separating them. Germline loops: CDR1 SGHTA, CDR2 FQGNSA. The CDR3 DNA reads TGTGCCAGCAGCCTCCAGGGGGGGGGTGCGACCCAGTACTTC. It encodes CASSLQGGGATQYF.

The rearrangement uses TRBV29-1 and TRBJ1-2, with D maybe TRBD1 (6 bases). This CDR3 is 11 amino acids long. V was pared by 7 bases and J by 5 bases, with 11 bases between. Per germline, CDR1 SQVTM and CDR2 ANQGSEA. The CDR3 bases are TGCAGCGGAACAGGGACATATGGCTACACCTTC. Translation gives CSGTGTYGYTF.

The gene calls are TRBV19 and TRBJ2-7; perhaps D is TRBD1 or TRBD2 (5 bases each). CDR1 and CDR2 from the germline V gene are LNHDA and SQIVND (reference sequence). The V and J ends lost 3 bases and 2 bases respectively, with 14 bases between them. The CDR3 has 15 amino acids. CDR3 DNA: TGTGCCAGTAGTATGAGAGGGGCCGGGCCCTACGAGCAGTACTTC. It is translated as CASSMRGAGPYEQYF. Looking up the rest from reference TRBV19 and TRBJ2-7 gives the full variable domain: DGGITQSPKYLFRKEGQNVTLSCEQNLNHDAMYWYRQDPGQGLRLIYYSQIVNDFQKGDIAEGYSVSREKKESFPLTVTSAQKNPTAFYLCASSMRGAGPYEQYFGPGTRLTVT.

The J gene is TRBJ2-7, the V gene TRBV5-1; D not certain. V gave up 0 bases and J gave up 6 bases, with 10 bases separating them. The CDR3 runs 13 residues. CDR1 is SGHRS, CDR2 YFSETQ, per germline. Written as DNA, the CDR3 is TGCGCCAGCAGCTTGGGTTTGATTGGCGAGCAGTACTTC. Translation gives CASSLGLIGEQYF.

This chain links TRBV19 with TRBJ1-5; 10 bases are a match to TRBD1. Germline V gene lookup returns CDR1 LNHDA and CDR2 SQIVND (reference sequence). This CDR3 has 16 amino acids. Losses at the gene ends were 6 bases for V and 1 base for J; bases not matched to a gene: 6. The CDR3 DNA reads as TGTGCCAGTAGAAGGACAGGGGGTGCGAGCAATCAGCCCCAGCATTTT. Translation: CASRRTGGASNQPQHF.

The chain has TRBV6-6 and TRBJ2-5; tentatively, D is TRBD2 (5 bases). Per the germline V gene, CDR1 is MNHNY and CDR2 is SVGAGI (reference sequence). The CDR3 sequence is 13 residues long. Between the trimmed V and J ends, which lost 10 bases and 2 bases, there was a span of 14 bases. The CDR3 bases are TGTGCCACCGTGAGGGCCTGGCAAGAGACCCAGTACTTC. This translates into CATVRAWQETQYF.

The chain carries TRBV9 and TRBJ2-5; 14 bases fit TRBD2. The J call may be faulty, since TRBJ2-7 better matches the DNA end. The germline V gene encodes CDR1 SGDLS and CDR2 YYNGEE. This CDR3 is 17 amino acids long. Here the CDR3 DNA reads TGTGCCAGCAGCGTACCTTCCGGACTAGCGGGAGGTTACGAGCAGTACTTC. Protein product: CASSVPSGLAGGYEQYF.

The chain has TRBV2 and TRBJ2-7; unclear D gene. The CDR3 is 11 residues long. The V gene lost 6 bases and the J gene lost 4 bases, with 7 bases spanning the gap. Germline V lookup: CDR1 SNHLY, CDR2 FYNNEI. The CDR3 reads CASRVEYEQYF. The CDR3 nucleotides are TGTGCCAGCAGGGTAGAATACGAGCAGTACTTC.

This clone was detected once. The chain joins TRBV7-2 to TRBJ1-1; TRBD1 matches at 11 bases. V lost 5 bases to trimming and J lost 4 bases; unmatched junction nucleotides: 6. The CDR3 is 15 amino acids. Per the germline V gene, CDR1 is SGHTA and CDR2 is FQGNSA. The DNA of the CDR3 is TGTGCCAGCAGCAGCCCGGGACAGGGGGTCACTGAAGCTTTCTTT. Translating it yields CASSSPGQGVTEAFF.

V usage is TRBV2 and J usage is TRBJ2-5; D is perhaps TRBD1 (6 bases). This CDR3 is built from 13 residues. Germline V lookup: CDR1 SNHLY, CDR2 FYNNEI. Between the trimmed V and J ends, which lost 8 bases and 2 bases, there was a span of 12 bases. CDR3 nucleotide sequence: TGTGCCAGCGGTTGGACAGAGCAAGAGACCCAGTACTTC. Protein product: CASGWTEQETQYF.

The genes are TRBV5-1 and TRBJ2-7, with 10 bases matching TRBD2. With 4 bases clipped from V and 1 base from J, the junction kept 5 bases outside the gene matches. The V gene's germline CDR1 is SGHRS and CDR2 YFSETQ. CDR3 length equals 15 residues. This CDR3 is CASSPGLAVSYEQYF. The CDR3 DNA reads TGCGCCAGCAGCCCTGGACTAGCGGTTTCCTACGAGCAGTACTTC.

The chain links TRBV6-6 to TRBJ2-6, with D hard to call. Germline lookup yields CDR1 MNHNY and CDR2 SVGAGI (reference sequence). V shed 5 bases and J shed 0 bases, with 8 bases lying between them. The CDR3 totals 15 residues. This CDR3 reads CASSGPISGANVLTF. CDR3 sequence (DNA): TGTGCCAGCAGTGGACCGATCTCTGGGGCCAACGTCCTGACTTTC.

This chain connects TRBV19 to TRBJ2-1, with TRBD1 matching 8 bases. The CDR3 has 14 residues. From germline, CDR1 is LNHDA and CDR2 SQIVND (reference sequence). Trimming at V came to 3 bases and at J to 7 bases, leaving 5 bases not matched to a gene. DNA for the CDR3: TGTGCCAGTAGTATGGTTAGGGACAGGAATGAGCAGTTCTTC. Translated: CASSMVRDRNEQFF.

The rearrangement uses TRBV7-9 and TRBJ2-7, with a tentative D call TRBD1 (5 bases). V lost 5 bases, J lost 2 bases, and 10 bases lay in between. The CDR3 runs to 13 residues. The germline gives CDR1 SEHNR, CDR2 FQNEAQ (reference sequence). The CDR3 sequence: CASSRQGPYEQYF. CDR3 nucleotide sequence: TGTGCCAGCAGCCGTCAGGGCCCCTACGAGCAGTACTTC.

The CDR3 sequence: CASIAESTGELFF. The CDR3 DNA sequence: TGTGCCAGTATAGCGGAGTCCACCGGGGAGCTGTTTTTT. The gene calls are TRBV28 and TRBJ2-2; tentatively, D is TRBD2 (6 bases). Germline V gene sequence: CDR1 MDHEN, CDR2 SYDVKM. The V end was cut by 9 bases, the J end by 4 bases, with 12 bases between. The CDR3 length is 13 residues.